Each of the 17 T cell receptor beta chains below was sequenced from the same sample in a study of somatic mutations in cytotoxic T cells in rheumatoid arthritis. Data came from immunoSEQ multiplex PCR; TCRdb stores just in-frame clones and leaves some out. The table records 18,000 or so clones, around 79% of them present only once. The sample comprised CD8+ T cells sorted from blood. Receptors originate from an older woman in good health.

The V gene is TRBV6-1, the J gene TRBJ1-1; D might be TRBD1 (5 bases). Germline assignment: CDR1 MNHNS and CDR2 SASEGT. The CDR3 covers 14 residues. Trimming removed 3 bases at V and 0 bases at J, with 8 bases between. CDR3 amino acids: CASSEGTLNTEAFF. In DNA, the CDR3 is TGTGCCAGCAGTGAGGGGACGTTGAACACTGAAGCTTTCTTT.

The chain is built from TRBV10-1 and TRBJ2-2; no firm D call. There are 11 residues in the CDR3. Germline loops: CDR1 WNHNN, CDR2 SYGVQD (reference sequence). V shed 8 bases and J shed 0 bases, with 1 base lying between them. The CDR3 reads CASPNTGELFF. CDR3 sequence (DNA): TGCGCCAGCCCGAACACCGGGGAGCTGTTTTTT.

This chain joins TRBV7-8 and TRBJ2-2, with D possibly TRBD2 on 6 matching bases. CDR1 is SGHVS, CDR2 FQNEAQ, per germline. Trimming took off 1 base at V and 7 bases at J, with 16 bases between the two ends. This CDR3 has 16 residues. CDR3 protein: CASSLESEGRGGELFF. CDR3 in DNA: TGTGCCAGCAGCTTAGAGTCTGAAGGGCGGGGCGGGGAGCTGTTTTTT.

This clone was counted a single time. V is TRBV7-9 and J is TRBJ1-2, with TRBD1 matching over 11 bases. This CDR3 is 15 amino acids long. V was pared by 0 bases and J by 5 bases, with 2 bases of the junction left unmatched. The germline gives CDR1 SEHNR, CDR2 FQNEAQ (reference sequence). CDR3 region: CASSLAGQGVYGYTF. CDR3 nucleotides: TGTGCCAGCAGCTTAGCGGGACAGGGGGTATATGGCTACACCTTC.

The chain joins TRBV7-9 to TRBJ2-7; 7 bases agree with TRBD1. Trimming took 1 base from V and 2 from J; bases not matched to a gene: 2. The CDR3 contains 14 residues. In germline, CDR1 is SEHNR, CDR2 FQNEAQ (reference sequence). The CDR3 loop reads CASSLVQGTYEQYF. The CDR3 DNA reads as TGTGCCAGCAGCTTAGTACAGGGGACCTACGAGCAGTACTTC.

The chain links TRBV13 to TRBJ2-5; D uncertain. The CDR3 is 14 residues long. CDR1 is PRHDT, CDR2 FYEKMQ, per germline (reference sequence). Trimming took 5 bases from V and 4 from J, leaving 14 bases between them. CDR3 coding DNA: TGTGCCAGCAGCCAAAGGGCCCTGGGAGAGACCCAGTACTTC. Its translation is CASSQRALGETQYF.

This sequence joins TRBV13 and TRBJ1-1, with D possibly being TRBD1 (6 bases). V lost 4 bases to trimming and J lost 1 base, with 10 bases between them. The germline V gene encodes CDR1 PRHDT and CDR2 FYEKMQ (reference sequence). CDR3 length equals 14 residues. The CDR3 DNA is TGTGCCAGCAGCTCCGCGGACAGGAACACTGAAGCTTTCTTT. It encodes CASSSADRNTEAFF.

The V and J genes are TRBV2 and TRBJ2-7, with a possible D match to TRBD1 (5 bases). Per the germline V gene, CDR1 is SNHLY and CDR2 is FYNNEI. V lost 1 base to trimming and J lost 2 bases, with 9 bases between them. The CDR3 runs 14 residues. CDR3 amino acids: CASSEGGGAYEQYF. The DNA of the CDR3 is TGTGCCAGCAGTGAAGGGGGCGGAGCCTACGAGCAGTACTTC.

This clone was seen just once. This CDR3 is CASSKGPLRLSGNTIYF. CDR3 sequence (DNA): TGTGCCAGCAGCAAGGGGCCGTTGAGGCTCTCTGGAAACACCATATATTTT. This rearrangement joins TRBV7-6 to TRBJ1-3, with TRBD1 as a possible D gene (5 bases). The V gene's germline CDR1 is SGHVS and CDR2 FNYEAQ. V was shortened by 5 bases and J by 0 bases, with 17 bases between the two germline ends. This CDR3 spans 17 amino acids.

V and J are TRBV7-9 and TRBJ1-2; 8 positions match TRBD1. With 1 base clipped from V and 5 bases from J, the junction kept 6 bases outside the gene matches. From germline, CDR1 is SEHNR and CDR2 FQNEAQ (reference sequence). The CDR3 totals 15 residues. CDR3: CASSLGGGDRYGYTF. DNA for the CDR3: TGTGCCAGCAGCTTAGGAGGCGGGGACAGGTATGGCTACACCTTC.

The rearrangement uses TRBV5-6 and TRBJ1-5; 11 nucleotides line up with TRBD1. V lost 4 bases to trimming and J lost 10 bases; unmatched junction nucleotides: 4. Germline CDR1 reads SGHDT; CDR2 reads YYEEEE. The CDR3 covers 13 residues. The CDR3 bases are TGTGCCAGCAGCCCTGGGACAGGGGGACCCCAGCATTTT. Protein product: CASSPGTGGPQHF.

This chain links TRBV9 with TRBJ2-1; 12 bases match TRBD2. V trimming: 3 bases; J trimming: 3 bases; junction bases outside the gene matches: 10. The CDR3 contains 18 residues. The germline V gene encodes CDR1 SGDLS and CDR2 YYNGEE. CDR3 residues: CASSGLAGGPQSYNEQFF. The CDR3 coding sequence is TGTGCCAGCAGCGGGCTAGCGGGAGGGCCCCAGAGCTACAATGAGCAGTTCTTC.

This chain joins TRBV29-1 and TRBJ2-1; weak D call: TRBD2 (8 bases). The germline V gene encodes CDR1 SQVTM and CDR2 ANQGSEA. With 7 bases removed from V and 7 bases from J, the gap between germline ends came to 23 bases. The CDR3 runs to 15 residues. DNA of the CDR3: TGCAGCGCACCGCACGGGGGGGCAGGGGGTAATGAGCAGTTCTTC. It is translated as CSAPHGGAGGNEQFF.

The gene calls are TRBV5-6 and TRBJ2-7, with no clear D. Germline values: CDR1 SGHDT, CDR2 YYEEEE. This CDR3 has 12 amino acids. V was trimmed by 3 bases and J by 2 bases, leaving 6 bases between them. CDR3 bases: TGTGCCAGCAGCTCCAACCCCTACGAGCAGTACTTC. This encodes CASSSNPYEQYF. The full variable domain, its missing parts supplied by reference TRBV5-6 and TRBJ2-7, is DAGVTQSPTHLIKTRGQQVTLRCSPKSGHDTVSWYQQALGQGPQFIFQYYEEEERQRGNFPDRFSGHQFPNYSSELNVNALLLGDSALYLCASSSNPYEQYFGPGTRLTVT.

The gene calls are TRBV19 and TRBJ2-2, with D possibly TRBD1 on 6 matching bases. CDR1 is LNHDA, CDR2 SQIVND, per germline (reference sequence). V was clipped by 9 bases and J by 3 bases, with 14 bases between them. This CDR3 comprises 14 residues. DNA of the CDR3: TGTGCCAGCCTTCCACAGGGTTACACCGGGGAGCTGTTTTTT. This translates into CASLPQGYTGELFF.

The V call is TRBV7-8, the J call TRBJ1-5, with D tentatively TRBD1 (6 bases). The germline CDR1 and CDR2 sequences are SGHVS and FQNEAQ. This CDR3 contains 15 residues. Trimming shortened V by 5 bases and J by 4 bases, and 15 bases separated the two germline ends. In DNA form, the CDR3 reads TGTGCCAGCAGCCCCACAGGGCAGAGGAATCAGCCCCAGCATTTT. As protein: CASSPTGQRNQPQHF.

V usage is TRBV19 and J usage is TRBJ2-7; TRBD1 aligns across 11 bases. CDR3 length equals 15 residues. V gave up 3 bases and J gave up 3 bases; unmatched junction bases: 4. CDR1 LNHDA and CDR2 SQIVND come from the germline V gene (reference sequence). CDR3 DNA: TGTGCCAGTAGTATCACCGGGACAGGGGGCTACGAGCAGTACTTC. This translates into CASSITGTGGYEQYF.